Sequencing of this T cell receptor (beta chain) was carried out in a study of blood T cells in healthy people across ages. A sample-barcoded 5' primer and a J-beta primer mix were used in a second PCR of roughly 6 to 11 cycles. A template-switch adaptor containing 12 random nucleotides labeled each cDNA molecule. Each of the samples gave a minimum of 2.5 million paired-end reads that contained CDR3. TCRdb reprocessed the 5' RACE reads via MiXCR and lists one record per CDR3 protein. The table has 650,000 or so distinct CDR3 sequences, roughly half seen once. PBMCs numbering at least 7 million were isolated per sample. Per the germline V gene, CDR1 is SGHTA and CDR2 is FQGNSA. The CDR3 length is 15 residues. V dropped 5 bases and J dropped 9; count of bases not matched to a gene: 8.

This receptor was taken from a woman of 80 years or more in good health. This chain connects TRBV7-2 to TRBJ1-6; 9 nucleotides line up with TRBD1. Sequences were obtained from blood. CDR3 sequence: CASSMGQGLFSPLHF. The CDR3 DNA reads as TGTGCCAGCAGCATGGGACAGGGTCTTTTTTCACCCCTCCACTTT. The whole variable domain, filled in from reference TRBV7-2 and TRBJ1-6, reads GAGVSQSPSNKVTEKGKDVELRCDPISGHTALYWYRQSLGQGLEFLIYFQGNSAPDKSGLPSDRFSAERTGGSVSTLTIQRTQQEDSAVYLCASSMGQGLFSPLHFGNGTRLTVT.